This T cell receptor beta chain was identified during a study of blood T cell repertoires in COVID-19. Background on the study: Donors in the United States, Italy and Spain gave samples during acute or convalescent COVID-19. T cells, B-cell-depleted T cells, or PBMCs supplied cDNA or gDNA.

V lost 0 bases, J lost 5 bases, and 10 bases stayed unmatched. Germline V gene sequence: CDR1 SGHDT, CDR2 YYEEEE. The CDR3 loop spans 18 amino acids. Original processing methods: Using reference gene primer amplification, nucleated cell counts were estimated. The protocol was immunoSEQ multiplex PCR, while the TCRdb copy is restricted to in-frame clones and leaves out a portion. The DNA was the basis for D and trimming; V, J and clone size are from that table. The sample consists of tens of thousands of clones, roughly 82% of them appearing once. The sample was peripheral blood. This TCR derives from a human donor in a cohort sampled during active COVID-19. The chain couples TRBV5-6 to TRBJ2-2, with 10 bases identical to TRBD2. In DNA, the CDR3 is TGTGCCAGCAGCTTGGACTGGGCTAGCGGGGGAGATACCGGGGAGCTGTTTTTT. It yields the protein CASSLDWASGGDTGELFF.